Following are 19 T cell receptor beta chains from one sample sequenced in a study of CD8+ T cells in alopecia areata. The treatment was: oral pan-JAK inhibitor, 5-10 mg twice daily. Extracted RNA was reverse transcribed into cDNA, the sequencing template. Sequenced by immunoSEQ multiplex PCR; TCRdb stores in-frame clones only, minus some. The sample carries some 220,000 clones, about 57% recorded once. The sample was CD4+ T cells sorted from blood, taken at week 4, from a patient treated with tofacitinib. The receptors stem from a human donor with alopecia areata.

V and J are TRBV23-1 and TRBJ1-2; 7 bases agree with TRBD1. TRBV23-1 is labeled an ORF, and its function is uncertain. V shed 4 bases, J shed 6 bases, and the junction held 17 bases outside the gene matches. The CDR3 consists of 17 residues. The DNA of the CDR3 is TGCGCCAGCAGTCCCATCCAACCCCCGACAGGGTCTCATGGCTACACCTTC. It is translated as CASSPIQPPTGSHGYTF.

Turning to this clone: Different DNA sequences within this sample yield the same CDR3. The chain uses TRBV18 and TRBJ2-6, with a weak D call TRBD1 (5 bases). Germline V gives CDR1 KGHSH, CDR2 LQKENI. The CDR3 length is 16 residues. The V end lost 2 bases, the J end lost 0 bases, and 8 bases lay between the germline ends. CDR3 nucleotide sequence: TGTGCCAGCTCACCAGGCCAGGGCTCTGGGGCCAACGTCCTGACTTTC. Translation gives CASSPGQGSGANVLTF.

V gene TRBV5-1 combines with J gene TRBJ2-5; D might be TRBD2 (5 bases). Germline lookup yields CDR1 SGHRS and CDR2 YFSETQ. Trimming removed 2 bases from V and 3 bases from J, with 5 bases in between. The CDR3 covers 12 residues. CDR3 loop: CASSFGEETQYF. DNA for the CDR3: TGCGCCAGCAGCTTCGGGGAAGAGACCCAGTACTTC.

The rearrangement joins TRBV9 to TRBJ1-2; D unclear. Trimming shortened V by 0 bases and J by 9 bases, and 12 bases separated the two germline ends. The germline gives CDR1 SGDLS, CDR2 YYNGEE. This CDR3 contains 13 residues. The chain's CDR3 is CASSVDEGESYTF. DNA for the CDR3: TGTGCCAGCAGCGTAGACGAGGGAGAGAGCTACACCTTC.

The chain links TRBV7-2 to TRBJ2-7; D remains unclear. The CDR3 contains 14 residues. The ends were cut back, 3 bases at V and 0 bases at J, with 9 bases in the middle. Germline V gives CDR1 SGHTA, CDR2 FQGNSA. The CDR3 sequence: CASSLRDISYEQYF. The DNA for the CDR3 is TGTGCCAGCAGCTTGCGAGACATCTCCTACGAGCAGTACTTC.

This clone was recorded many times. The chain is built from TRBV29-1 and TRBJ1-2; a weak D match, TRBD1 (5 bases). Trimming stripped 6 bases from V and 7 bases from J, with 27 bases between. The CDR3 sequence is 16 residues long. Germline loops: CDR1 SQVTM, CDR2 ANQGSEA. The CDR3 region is CSVVPLTGGRETGYTF. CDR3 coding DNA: TGCAGCGTCGTTCCCCTGACGGGTGGCAGGGAGACTGGCTACACCTTC.

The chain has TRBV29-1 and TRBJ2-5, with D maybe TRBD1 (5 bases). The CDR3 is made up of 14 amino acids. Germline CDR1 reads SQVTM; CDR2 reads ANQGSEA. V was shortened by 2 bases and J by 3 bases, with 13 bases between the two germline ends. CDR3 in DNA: TGCAGCGTTGAAACCCCGACAGTAAAAGAGACCCAGTACTTC. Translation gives CSVETPTVKETQYF.

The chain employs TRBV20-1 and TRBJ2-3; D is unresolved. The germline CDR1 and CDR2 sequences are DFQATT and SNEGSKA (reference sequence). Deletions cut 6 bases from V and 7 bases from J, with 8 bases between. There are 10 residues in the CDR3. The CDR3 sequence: CSALGNTQYF. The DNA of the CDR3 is TGCAGTGCCCTAGGGAATACGCAGTATTTT.

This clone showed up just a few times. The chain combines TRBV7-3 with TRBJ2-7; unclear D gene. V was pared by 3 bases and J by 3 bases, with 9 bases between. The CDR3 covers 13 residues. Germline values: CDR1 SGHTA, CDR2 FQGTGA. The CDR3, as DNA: TGTGCCAGCAGCTTTATGGGTGGCTACGAGCAGTACTTC. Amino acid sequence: CASSFMGGYEQYF.

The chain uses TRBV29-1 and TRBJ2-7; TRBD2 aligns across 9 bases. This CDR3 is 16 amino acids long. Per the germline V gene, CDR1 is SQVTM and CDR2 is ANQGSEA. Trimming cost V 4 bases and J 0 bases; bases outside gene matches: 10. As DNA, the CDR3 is TGCAGCGTTGTTTCCCTAGCGGGACCCAACTCCTACGAGCAGTACTTC. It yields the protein CSVVSLAGPNSYEQYF.

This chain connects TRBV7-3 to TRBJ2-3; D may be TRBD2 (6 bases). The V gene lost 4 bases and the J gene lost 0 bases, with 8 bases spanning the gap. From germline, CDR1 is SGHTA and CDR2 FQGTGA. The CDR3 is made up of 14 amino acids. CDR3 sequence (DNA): TGTGCCAGCAGCTCCGGGACTAGCACAGATACGCAGTATTTT. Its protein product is CASSSGTSTDTQYF.

In nucleotides, the CDR3 is TGCAGCGTTGCCGGGACAGGGGACTTCTACACCTTC. Translating it yields CSVAGTGDFYTF. V usage is TRBV29-1 and J usage is TRBJ1-2; 10 bases line up with TRBD1. Per the germline V gene, CDR1 is SQVTM and CDR2 is ANQGSEA. This CDR3 has 12 amino acids. J was trimmed by 10 bases and V by 4 bases; bases with no gene match: 6.

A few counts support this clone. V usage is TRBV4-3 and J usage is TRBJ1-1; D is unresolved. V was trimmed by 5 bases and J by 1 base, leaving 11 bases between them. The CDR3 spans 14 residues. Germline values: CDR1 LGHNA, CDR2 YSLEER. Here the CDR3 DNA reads TGCGCCAGCAGCTCGACTCTGGGGAACACTGAAGCTTTCTTT. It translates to CASSSTLGNTEAFF.

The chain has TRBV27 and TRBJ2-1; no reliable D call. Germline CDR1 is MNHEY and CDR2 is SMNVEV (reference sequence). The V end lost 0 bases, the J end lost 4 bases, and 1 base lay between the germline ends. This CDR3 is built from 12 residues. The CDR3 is CASSLSYNEQFF. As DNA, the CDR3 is TGTGCCAGCAGTTTATCTTACAATGAGCAGTTCTTC.

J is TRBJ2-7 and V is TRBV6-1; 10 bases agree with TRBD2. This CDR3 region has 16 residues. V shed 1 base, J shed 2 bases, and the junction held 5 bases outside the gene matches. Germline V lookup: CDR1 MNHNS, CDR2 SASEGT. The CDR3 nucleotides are TGTGCCAGCAGTGAAGTGGCTAGCGGGGGACCCTACGAGCAGTACTTC. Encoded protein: CASSEVASGGPYEQYF.

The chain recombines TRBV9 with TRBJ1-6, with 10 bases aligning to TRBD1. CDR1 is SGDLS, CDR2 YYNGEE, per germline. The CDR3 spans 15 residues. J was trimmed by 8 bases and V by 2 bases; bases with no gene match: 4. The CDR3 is CASSVSGTGDSPLHF. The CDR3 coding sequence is TGTGCCAGCAGCGTTTCCGGGACAGGGGATTCACCCCTCCACTTT.

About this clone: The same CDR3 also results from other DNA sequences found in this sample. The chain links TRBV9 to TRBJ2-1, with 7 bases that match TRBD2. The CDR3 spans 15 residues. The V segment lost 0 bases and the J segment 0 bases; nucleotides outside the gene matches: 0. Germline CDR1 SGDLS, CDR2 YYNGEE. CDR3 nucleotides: TGTGCCAGCAGCGTAGGGACTAGCTCCTACAATGAGCAGTTCTTC. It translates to CASSVGTSSYNEQFF.

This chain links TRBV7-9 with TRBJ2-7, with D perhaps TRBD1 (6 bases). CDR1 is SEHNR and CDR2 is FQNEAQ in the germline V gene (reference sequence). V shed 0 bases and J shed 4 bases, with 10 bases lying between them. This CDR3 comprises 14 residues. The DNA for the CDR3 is TGTGCCAGCAGCTTAGCGGACGGGACATACGAGCAGTACTTC. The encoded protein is CASSLADGTYEQYF.

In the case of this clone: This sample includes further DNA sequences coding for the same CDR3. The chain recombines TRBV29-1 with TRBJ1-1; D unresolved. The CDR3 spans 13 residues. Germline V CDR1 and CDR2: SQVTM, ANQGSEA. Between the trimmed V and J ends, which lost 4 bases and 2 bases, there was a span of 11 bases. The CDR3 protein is CSVGAGLNTEAFF. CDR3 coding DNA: TGCAGCGTTGGGGCAGGATTAAACACTGAAGCTTTCTTT.